The text below deals with one T cell receptor (beta chain). CDR3 size: 14 residues. Germline V gives CDR1 GTSNPN, CDR2 SVGIG (reference sequence). The V segment lost 0 bases and the J segment 2 bases; nucleotides outside the gene matches: 1. This sample's time point: after dendritic cell vaccination, including at tumor progression/relapse. This sample is part of a study of glioma-infiltrating T cells after dendritic cell vaccination. Overall study: At biweekly intervals, patients got three intradermal dendritic cell vaccine injections.

Data came from immunoSEQ multiplex PCR; TCRdb stores just in-frame clones and leaves some out. The data contain some 110,000 clones, nearly 90% of them singletons. Sequencing used blood, obtained after dendritic cell vaccination. The TCR originated in a human donor with glioblastoma. The chain couples TRBV30 to TRBJ2-5; the match to TRBD2 covers 9 bases. DNA for the CDR3: TGTGCCTGGAGTGTCAGCGGGGGGCAAGAGACCCAGTACTTC. It translates to CAWSVSGGQETQYF.